The 24 T cell receptor beta chains below come from one sample, sequenced in a study of shared clonotypes between healthy human individuals. Method: immunoSEQ multiplex PCR; TCRdb's copy keeps in-frame clones and lacks some. The sample lists about 730,000 clones; 55% to 75% were seen once. The specimen was memory CD4+ T cells sorted from blood. Described subset: CD45RA-negative fraction. The origin of the receptors is a woman aged 25 to 39 in good health.

The chain uses TRBV6-1 and TRBJ1-1, with 9 bases fitting TRBD1. V shed 8 bases and J 6 bases; nucleotides not matched to a gene: 10. Germline CDR1 and CDR2: MNHNS and SASEGT. The CDR3 runs to 14 residues. Here the CDR3 reads CASCLGQGIPEAFF. The CDR3 nucleotides read TGTGCCAGCTGCTTAGGACAGGGGATCCCTGAAGCTTTCTTT.

This chain connects TRBV19 to TRBJ1-1; 7 bases align to TRBD1. V dropped 5 bases and J dropped 6; count of bases not matched to a gene: 9. Germline CDR1 is LNHDA and CDR2 is SQIVND (reference sequence). This CDR3 contains 14 residues. The CDR3 nucleotides read TGTGCCAGTAGTGAGCGACAGGGATACGCTGAAGCTTTCTTT. Translation: CASSERQGYAEAFF.

This clone was found a few times. The chain uses TRBV10-3 and TRBJ2-2; D gene uncertain. The CDR3 length is 15 residues. CDR1 ENHRY and CDR2 SYGVKD come from the germline V gene. Trimming stripped 6 bases from V and 0 bases from J, with 11 bases between. DNA for the CDR3: TGTGCCATCAGCGCCAGACCCCCGAACACCGGGGAGCTGTTTTTT. Amino acids: CAISARPPNTGELFF.

This clone was observed a handful of times. The same CDR3 arises from other DNA sequences in this sample as well. The genes are TRBV7-9 and TRBJ2-7; D gene uncertain. V gave up 5 bases and J gave up 1 base, with 12 bases separating them. The CDR3 is 14 residues long. CDR1 and CDR2 (germline): SEHNR, FQNEAQ (reference sequence). For the CDR3, the DNA is TGTGCCAGCAGCAGCCGGTCTGGATCCTACGAGCAGTACTTC. This codes for CASSSRSGSYEQYF.

The chain uses TRBV19 and TRBJ1-1; the D is unclear. Deletions cut 6 bases from V and 1 base from J, with 12 bases between. Germline V CDR1 and CDR2: LNHDA, SQIVND (reference sequence). The CDR3 is 14 residues long. The CDR3 region has the DNA TGTGCCAGTAGCATCAATTGGGGGAACACTGAAGCTTTCTTT. This translates into CASSINWGNTEAFF.

V usage is TRBV30 and J usage is TRBJ2-1; D call uncertain. The CDR3 spans 13 residues. V lost 3 bases to trimming and J lost 8 bases, with 14 bases between them. Germline V gene sequence: CDR1 GTSNPN, CDR2 SVGIG (reference sequence). As DNA, the CDR3 is TGTGCCTGGAGAGTCCGGGCTTCACATGAGCAGTTCTTC. Translated: CAWRVRASHEQFF.

This rearrangement joins TRBV11-2 to TRBJ2-7; D possibly matches TRBD1 or TRBD2 (5 bases each). The V gene's germline CDR1 is SGHAT and CDR2 FQNNGV. The CDR3 length is 12 residues. The V gene lost 5 bases and the J gene lost 3 bases, with 8 bases spanning the gap. Here the CDR3 reads CASSRGLYEQYF. DNA of the CDR3: TGTGCCAGCAGCCGGGGCCTCTACGAGCAGTACTTC.

V and J are TRBV6-1 and TRBJ1-1; D gene ambiguous. The V and J ends lost 4 bases and 10 bases respectively, with 10 bases between them. The germline CDR1 and CDR2 sequences are MNHNS and SASEGT. CDR3 length: 11 residues. CDR3 coding DNA: TGTGCCAGCAGTGTATGGGGTGGAGCTTTCTTT. Amino acids: CASSVWGGAFF.

This rearrangement joins TRBV20-1 to TRBJ1-3; D not resolved. Trimming removed 6 bases at V and 7 bases at J, with 10 bases between. The CDR3 length is 11 residues. CDR1 is DFQATT, CDR2 SNEGSKA, per germline (reference sequence). The CDR3 nucleotides are TGCAGTGCCTTATATGGGAACACCATATATTTT. It encodes CSALYGNTIYF.

This clone was detected once. The V and J genes are TRBV6-5 and TRBJ1-2, with D perhaps matching TRBD1 (5 bases). The CDR3 is 15 residues long. V gave up 7 bases and J gave up 4 bases, with 19 bases separating them. CDR1 is MNHEY, CDR2 SVGAGI, per germline. In DNA, the CDR3 is TGTGCCAGCAAGCTCGGGACCACACCGCTCTATGGCTACACCTTC. Amino acids: CASKLGTTPLYGYTF.

In regard to this clone: The same CDR3 can be traced to other DNA sequences in this sample. The V and J genes are TRBV5-1 and TRBJ2-1, with D uncertain. V was trimmed by 0 bases and J by 2 bases, leaving 9 bases between them. Germline V gene data show CDR1 as SGHRS and CDR2 as YFSETQ. The CDR3 has 15 residues. The CDR3 sequence: CASSLASGTYNEQFF. The CDR3 DNA is TGCGCCAGCAGCTTGGCGAGTGGAACCTACAATGAGCAGTTCTTC. Variable domain in full (rest from reference TRBV5-1 and TRBJ2-1): KAGVTQTPRYLIKTRGQQVTLSCSPISGHRSVSWYQQTPGQGLQFLFEYFSETQRNKGNFPGRFSGRQFSNSRSEMNVSTLELGDSALYLCASSLASGTYNEQFFGPGTRLTVL.

CDR3 bases: TGTGCCAGCAGTGAAACGTGGCAGATTGACCCCAATGAGCAGTTCTTC. Protein: CASSETWQIDPNEQFF. The chain employs TRBV6-1 and TRBJ2-1; no definite D call. Germline assignment: CDR1 MNHNS and CDR2 SASEGT. Between the trimmed V and J ends, which lost 2 bases and 6 bases, there was a span of 17 bases. This CDR3 comprises 16 residues.

This clone was seen only once. The rearrangement uses TRBV2 and TRBJ1-1; a weak D match, TRBD1 (5 bases). V was pared by 8 bases and J by 1 base, with 11 bases between. The CDR3 is made up of 13 amino acids. Germline V CDR1 and CDR2: SNHLY, FYNNEI. CDR3: CASPGTENTEAFF. In nucleotides, the CDR3 is TGTGCCAGCCCTGGGACGGAGAACACTGAAGCTTTCTTT.

The rearrangement joins TRBV18 to TRBJ1-2; 9 nucleotides align to TRBD1. The length of the CDR3 is 15 residues. V shed 2 bases, J shed 0 bases, and the junction held 1 base outside the gene matches. Germline V gene lookup returns CDR1 KGHSH and CDR2 LQKENI. The DNA of the CDR3 is TGTGCCAGCTCACCAGGGACAGGGACTAACTATGGCTACACCTTC. This translates into CASSPGTGTNYGYTF.

J is TRBJ2-7 and V is TRBV4-1, with 15 positions matching TRBD2. J gave up 3 bases and V 10 bases, and 7 bases lay outside the gene matches. There are 15 residues in the CDR3. Germline loops: CDR1 MGHRA, CDR2 YSYEKL. The CDR3 sequence: CATRRTSGGDYEQYF. For the CDR3, the DNA is TGCGCCACCCGGAGGACTAGCGGGGGGGACTACGAGCAGTACTTC.

The chain uses TRBV10-3 and TRBJ2-5; 11 bases align to TRBD2. Trimming cost V 6 bases and J 5 bases; bases outside gene matches: 2. There are 13 residues in the CDR3. The germline CDR1 and CDR2 sequences are ENHRY and SYGVKD. This chain's CDR3 is CAIRGLAAETQYF. CDR3 bases: TGTGCCATCAGGGGACTAGCGGCGGAGACCCAGTACTTC.

The rearrangement links TRBV28 to TRBJ1-1; maybe TRBD1 (5 bases). Trimming cost V 6 bases and J 4 bases, with 9 bases left between them. The CDR3 length is 12 residues. The germline V gene encodes CDR1 MDHEN and CDR2 SYDVKM. In DNA, the CDR3 is TGTGCCAGCAGGGCCGGGGGCACTGAAGCTTTCTTT. It is translated as CASRAGGTEAFF.

The rearrangement links TRBV10-1 to TRBJ1-1; D perhaps matches TRBD1 (5 bases). The V end lost 4 bases, the J end lost 6 bases, and 9 bases lay between the germline ends. The germline V gene has CDR1 WNHNN and CDR2 SYGVQD (reference sequence). The CDR3 has 12 amino acids. CDR3 sequence (DNA): TGCGCCAGCAGTGGGACAAAGGCTGAAGCTTTCTTT. Its translation is CASSGTKAEAFF.

The CDR3 is CASSGREGLNNEQFF. CDR3 in DNA: TGCGCCAGCAGTGGACGGGAGGGCCTTAACAATGAGCAGTTCTTC. V gene TRBV10-1 combines with J gene TRBJ2-1; 8 bases map to TRBD2. The CDR3 contains 15 residues. In germline, CDR1 is WNHNN, CDR2 SYGVQD (reference sequence). V lost 4 bases and J lost 5; bases outside the gene matches: 7.

The chain couples TRBV10-3 to TRBJ1-1; D gene unclear. V was clipped by 6 bases and J by 3 bases, with 8 bases between them. CDR3 size: 12 residues. Germline CDR1 ENHRY, CDR2 SYGVKD. CDR3 sequence (DNA): TGTGCCATCAGGGGGAGGGACACTGAAGCTTTCTTT. Translation: CAIRGRDTEAFF.

This clone was counted once. This chain joins TRBV6-6 and TRBJ1-2, with D perhaps matching TRBD1 (6 bases). Trimming left V 6 bases short and J 6 bases short, with 8 bases between. CDR3 size: 11 residues. The germline gives CDR1 MNHNY, CDR2 SVGAGI (reference sequence). The CDR3 nucleotides read TGTGCCAGCAGACAGGGAGATGGCTACACCTTC. Its protein is CASRQGDGYTF.

The chain uses TRBV5-1 and TRBJ1-1; 7 bases are shared with TRBD1. The CDR3 has 14 amino acids. CDR1 and CDR2 (germline): SGHRS, YFSETQ. V shed 6 bases, J shed 3 bases, and the junction held 8 bases outside the gene matches. DNA for the CDR3: TGCGCCAGCAAGACCCTAGGGGGCGACACTGAAGCTTTCTTT. Residues: CASKTLGGDTEAFF.

The chain combines TRBV4-1 with TRBJ2-1; TRBD2 is a possible D gene (5 bases). Between the trimmed V and J ends, which lost 9 bases and 5 bases, there was a span of 23 bases. This CDR3 is built from 16 residues. Germline V gives CDR1 MGHRA, CDR2 YSYEKL. The DNA of the CDR3 is TGCGCCAGTAAACCGATTGGACGGGATTCCAACAATGAGCAGTTCTTC. This sequence encodes CASKPIGRDSNNEQFF.

J is TRBJ2-5 and V is TRBV28; the D is unclear. The CDR3 is 12 amino acids. Looked up from germline, CDR1 is MDHEN and CDR2 is SYDVKM. V gave up 3 bases and J gave up 5 bases, with 7 bases separating them. The DNA for the CDR3 is TGTGCCAGCAGTTTCCGATTGGAGACCCAGTACTTC. Encoded protein: CASSFRLETQYF. The full variable domain, in which reference TRBV28 and TRBJ2-5 provide the parts outside the CDR3, is DVKVTQSSRYLVKRTGEKVFLECVQDMDHENMFWYRQDPGLGLRLIYFSYDVKMKEKGDIPEGYSVSREKKERFSLILESASTNQTSMYLCASSFRLETQYFGPGTRLLVL.